This T cell receptor (beta chain) was recovered during a study of CD8+CD57+ T cells in acquired aplastic anemia. Study-wide background: The sorted CD4+ and CD8+ cells yielded an average roughly 3 ug of DNA.

The template used for profiling TCR beta VDJ and CDR3 was genomic DNA. TCRdb reanalysed the reads using MiXCR and keeps one entry per CDR3 protein. There are 300,000 or so distinct CDR3 sequences in the sample; roughly 59% occur only once, and around 1.2% lies in the top ten. Germline CDR1 and CDR2: SNHLY and FYNNEI. The CDR3 totals 12 residues. The V and J ends lost 7 bases and 3 bases respectively, with 10 bases between them. Previously, flow cytometry had revealed CD8+CD57+ cell expansion in the patients chosen for sequencing. The TCR originated in a human donor with aplastic anemia. The chain carries TRBV2 and TRBJ2-7; possibly TRBD1 for D (6 bases). The sample taken for sequencing was sorted CD4+, CD8+, or CD8+CD57+ T cells (not recorded which) from PBMCs. The DNA of the CDR3 is TGTGCCAGCAATTACAGGGACTACGAGCAGTACTTC. Encoded protein: CASNYRDYEQYF. Filled out from reference TRBV2 and TRBJ2-7, the complete variable domain reads EPEVTQTPSHQVTQMGQEVILRCVPISNHLYFYWYRQILGQKVEFLVSFYNNEISEKSEIFDDQFSVERPDGSNFTLKIRSTKLEDSAMYFCASNYRDYEQYFGPGTRLTVT.